These 17 T cell receptor beta chains were all obtained from the same sample, sequenced in a study of T-cell reconstitution after alpha-beta-depleted transplantation in children. Unique molecular identifiers were incorporated into the prepared TCRbeta library. Via MiXCR, TCRdb re-called the PCR reads, giving one row per CDR3 protein. The data hold 200,000 to 250,000 distinct CDR3 sequences, with approximately 9% observed a single time. Specimen: PBMCs from the stem cell graft donor, collected from the stem cell graft. The receptors were gathered from a human donor who donated a stem cell graft to a child with acute lymphoblastic leukemia.

Ten or more counts support this clonotype. This rearrangement joins TRBV27 to TRBJ2-5; a possible D gene is TRBD2 (5 bases). V lost 2 bases and J 4 bases, leaving 14 bases between the germline ends. The CDR3 spans 15 residues. Germline CDR1 reads MNHEY; CDR2 reads SMNVEV (reference sequence). The CDR3 DNA is TGTGCCAGCAGTTTACGTACGGGATTCGGAGAGACCCAGTACTTC. Translation: CASSLRTGFGETQYF.

This clonotype has at least ten counts. The chain joins TRBV20-1 to TRBJ2-7, with a tentative D call TRBD2 (7 bases). Germline CDR1 is DFQATT and CDR2 is SNEGSKA (reference sequence). Between the trimmed V and J ends, which lost 5 bases and 4 bases, there was a span of 12 bases. The CDR3 length is 12 residues. CDR3 nucleotide sequence: TGCAGTGCTGGGGAGGGGGGGTACGAGCAGTACTTC. Protein product: CSAGEGGYEQYF.

A few counts support this clonotype. The rearrangement uses TRBV30 and TRBJ1-1; D ambiguous. V was clipped by 1 base and J by 8 bases, with 14 bases between them. Germline lookup yields CDR1 GTSNPN and CDR2 SVGIG (reference sequence). The CDR3 is 13 amino acids. The CDR3 reads CAWSAQTGAEAFF. The DNA for the CDR3 is TGTGCCTGGAGTGCCCAAACCGGAGCGGAAGCTTTCTTT.

A few counts support this clonotype. The rearrangement joins TRBV6-5 to TRBJ2-7; a possible D gene is TRBD2 (6 bases). The CDR3 has 15 amino acids. Germline-derived CDR1 and CDR2 are MNHEY and SVGAGI. V lost 0 bases, J lost 2 bases, and 11 bases lay in between. CDR3 loop: CASSYSRGLPYEQYF. Here the CDR3 DNA reads TGTGCCAGCAGTTACTCGCGGGGCCTACCCTACGAGCAGTACTTC.

This clonotype was seen more than once but under ten times. This chain joins TRBV5-5 and TRBJ1-5, with 7 bases that match TRBD1. Germline loops: CDR1 SGHKS, CDR2 YYEKEE (reference sequence). This CDR3 region has 14 residues. V lost 4 bases, J lost 9 bases, and 10 bases stayed unmatched. The CDR3 protein is CASSPGQDDRPQHF. The CDR3 region has the DNA TGTGCCAGCAGCCCAGGACAGGACGATAGGCCCCAGCATTTT.

This clonotype was observed a few times. V is TRBV5-1 and J is TRBJ2-5; 11 positions agree with TRBD2. Germline V lookup: CDR1 SGHRS, CDR2 YFSETQ. Trimming took 5 bases from V and 1 from J; bases not matched to a gene: 4. The CDR3 loop spans 15 amino acids. The CDR3 protein is CASSPSGGIQETQYF. The CDR3, as DNA: TGCGCCAGCAGTCCTAGCGGGGGGATCCAAGAGACCCAGTACTTC.

The V and J genes are TRBV7-6 and TRBJ1-6; 9 nucleotides align to TRBD1. CDR3 length: 16 residues. J gave up 6 bases and V 3 bases, and 6 bases lay outside the gene matches. CDR1 and CDR2 from the germline V gene are SGHVS and FNYEAQ. The CDR3 DNA reads TGTGCCAGCAGCTTGGCAGTGGGACAGGGTAATTCACCCCTCCACTTT. Its protein is CASSLAVGQGNSPLHF.

This clonotype was observed at least ten times. CDR3: CSARPRTGNTIYF. Here the CDR3 DNA reads TGCAGTGCTAGACCTCGGACGGGAAACACCATATATTTT. This chain connects TRBV20-1 to TRBJ1-3; D gene unclear. V was shortened by 2 bases and J by 4 bases, with 9 bases between the two germline ends. This CDR3 is built from 13 residues. Germline V gives CDR1 DFQATT, CDR2 SNEGSKA (reference sequence).

This clonotype was counted at least ten times. CDR3 in amino acids: CASSPGQGIYGYTF. CDR3 nucleotide sequence: TGTGCCAGCAGCCCAGGACAGGGAATCTATGGCTACACCTTC. The chain uses TRBV7-9 and TRBJ1-2; 8 positions agree with TRBD1. Germline CDR1 is SEHNR and CDR2 is FQNEAQ (reference sequence). The CDR3 extends over 14 amino acids. V was pared by 5 bases and J by 4 bases, with 6 bases of the junction left unmatched.

This clonotype was seen repeatedly, ten times or more. The chain joins TRBV5-1 to TRBJ2-7; D unclear. Trimming stripped 3 bases from V and 0 bases from J, with 10 bases between. From germline, CDR1 is SGHRS and CDR2 YFSETQ. CDR3 size: 14 residues. CDR3 amino acids: CASSSRLGSYEQYF. The CDR3 nucleotides are TGCGCCAGCAGCTCCAGACTGGGCTCCTACGAGCAGTACTTC.

This clonotype has a handful of counts. This chain links TRBV12-3 or TRBV12-4 with TRBJ2-2; 14 bases align to TRBD2. This CDR3 region has 16 residues. V gave up 7 bases and J gave up 4 bases; unmatched junction bases: 5. CDR3 amino acids: CASKTSGGAGTGELFF. In nucleotides, the CDR3 is TGTGCCAGCAAGACTAGCGGGGGGGCGGGCACCGGGGAGCTGTTTTTT.

CDR3 in DNA: TGTGCCAGCAGTTACTCGGACAGGGGGAATGAGCAGTTCTTC. This encodes CASSYSDRGNEQFF. The chain combines TRBV6-5 with TRBJ2-1, with 10 nucleotides matching TRBD1. The CDR3 runs to 14 residues. V was clipped by 0 bases and J by 7 bases; unmatched bases: 0. Germline CDR1 is MNHEY and CDR2 is SVGAGI.

This chain links TRBV4-3 with TRBJ2-7, with 9 bases fitting TRBD1. This CDR3 has 18 amino acids. The trim removed 0 bases at V and 3 bases at J, leaving 12 bases unmatched. Germline V gives CDR1 LGHNA, CDR2 YSLEER. The DNA of the CDR3 is TGCGCCAGCAGCCAAGACCGCCGCCGGGGACAGGGTTACTACGAGCAGTACTTC. Its translation is CASSQDRRRGQGYYEQYF.

This clonotype was found a few times. The chain combines TRBV11-2 with TRBJ1-1; D unresolved. CDR3 length: 11 residues. The germline CDR1 and CDR2 sequences are SGHAT and FQNNGV. V lost 5 bases and J lost 8, with 9 bases in between. The CDR3 DNA follows: TGTGCCAGCAGCCGACGGTCCGAAGCTTTCTTT. Translation gives CASSRRSEAFF.

The chain joins TRBV5-6 to TRBJ1-1; no reliable D call. Germline V gene sequence: CDR1 SGHDT, CDR2 YYEEEE. V lost 4 bases, J lost 1 base, and 11 bases lay in between. The CDR3 has 14 residues. CDR3 protein: CASSPRFGNTEAFF. Written as DNA, the CDR3 is TGTGCCAGCAGCCCGCGTTTTGGGAACACTGAAGCTTTCTTT.

The CDR3 coding sequence is TGTGCCAGCAGAAGGGGAAGCTCACCCCTCCACTTT. It translates to CASRRGSSPLHF. The chain carries TRBV12-3 or TRBV12-4 and TRBJ1-6; perhaps TRBD1 as D (5 bases). Trimming took off 6 bases at V and 10 bases at J, with 10 bases between the two ends. The CDR3 covers 12 residues.

In this sample, this clonotype turned up a few times. The chain recombines TRBV12-3 or TRBV12-4 with TRBJ2-2; 10 bases line up with TRBD2. The CDR3 has 20 residues. J was trimmed by 4 bases and V by 3 bases; bases with no gene match: 17. Written as DNA, the CDR3 is TGTGCCAGCAGTTTGTGGGCTAGCGGGGGCCCCGGGGGGGGCACCGGGGAGCTGTTTTTT. Translation: CASSLWASGGPGGGTGELFF.